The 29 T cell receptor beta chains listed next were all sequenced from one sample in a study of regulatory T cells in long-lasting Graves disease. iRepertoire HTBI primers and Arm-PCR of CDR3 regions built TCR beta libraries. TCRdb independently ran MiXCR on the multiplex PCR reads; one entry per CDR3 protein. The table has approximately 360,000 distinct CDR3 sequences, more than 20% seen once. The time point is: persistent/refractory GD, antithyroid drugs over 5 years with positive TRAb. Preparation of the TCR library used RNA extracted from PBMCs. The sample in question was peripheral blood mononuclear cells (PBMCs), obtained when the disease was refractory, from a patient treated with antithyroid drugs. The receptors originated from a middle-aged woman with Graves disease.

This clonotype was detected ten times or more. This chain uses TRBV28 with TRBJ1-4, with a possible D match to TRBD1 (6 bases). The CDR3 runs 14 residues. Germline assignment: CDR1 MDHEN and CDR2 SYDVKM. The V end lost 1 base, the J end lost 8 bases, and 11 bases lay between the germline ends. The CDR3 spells CASSLSGALEKLFF. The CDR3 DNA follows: TGTGCCAGCAGTTTATCAGGGGCTTTGGAAAAACTGTTTTTT.

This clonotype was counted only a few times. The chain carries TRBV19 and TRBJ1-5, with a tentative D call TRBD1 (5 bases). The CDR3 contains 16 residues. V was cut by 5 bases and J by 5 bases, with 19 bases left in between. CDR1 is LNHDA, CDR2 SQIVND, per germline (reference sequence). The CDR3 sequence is CASSPTGESDYQPQHF. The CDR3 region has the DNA TGTGCCAGTAGTCCCACGGGGGAGAGTGATTATCAGCCCCAGCATTTT.

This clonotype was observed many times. CDR3 region: CASSEVYLWQNYEQYF. The CDR3 coding sequence is TGTGCCAGCAGTGAAGTTTATTTGTGGCAGAACTACGAGCAGTACTTC. V is TRBV2 and J is TRBJ2-7; D gene ambiguous. V lost 1 base and J 3 bases, leaving 16 bases between the germline ends. Germline values: CDR1 SNHLY, CDR2 FYNNEI. The CDR3 spans 16 residues.

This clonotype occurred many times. The CDR3 is CASSGTALWGEQYF. The DNA of the CDR3 is TGTGCCAGCAGTGGGACGGCTTTGTGGGGCGAGCAGTACTTC. This rearrangement joins TRBV6-2 or TRBV6-3 to TRBJ2-7; perhaps D is TRBD1 or TRBD2 (5 bases each). The V end was cut by 5 bases, the J end by 6 bases, with 17 bases between. This CDR3 is built from 14 residues. Germline CDR1 and CDR2: MNHEY and SVGEGT.

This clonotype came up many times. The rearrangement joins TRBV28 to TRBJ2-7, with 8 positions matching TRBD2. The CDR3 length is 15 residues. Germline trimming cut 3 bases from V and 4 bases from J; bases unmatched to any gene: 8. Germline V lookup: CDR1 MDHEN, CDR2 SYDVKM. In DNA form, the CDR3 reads TGTGCCAGCAGTTTCATCGGGGGGGGCCAGTACGAGCAGTACTTC. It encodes CASSFIGGGQYEQYF.

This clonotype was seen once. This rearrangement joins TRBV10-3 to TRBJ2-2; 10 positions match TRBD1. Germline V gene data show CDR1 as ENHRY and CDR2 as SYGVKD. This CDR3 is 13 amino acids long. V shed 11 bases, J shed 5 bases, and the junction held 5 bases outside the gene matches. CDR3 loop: CASGQGSTGELFF. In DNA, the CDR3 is TGTGCCTCGGGACAGGGGAGTACCGGGGAGCTGTTTTTT.

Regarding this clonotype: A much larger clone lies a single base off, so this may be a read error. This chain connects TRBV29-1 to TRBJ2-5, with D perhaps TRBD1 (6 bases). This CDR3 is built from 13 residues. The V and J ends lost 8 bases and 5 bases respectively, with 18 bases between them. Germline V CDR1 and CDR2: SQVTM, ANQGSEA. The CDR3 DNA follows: TGCAGCACACCTCAGGACAGTCCGGAGACCCAGTACTTC. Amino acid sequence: CSTPQDSPETQYF.

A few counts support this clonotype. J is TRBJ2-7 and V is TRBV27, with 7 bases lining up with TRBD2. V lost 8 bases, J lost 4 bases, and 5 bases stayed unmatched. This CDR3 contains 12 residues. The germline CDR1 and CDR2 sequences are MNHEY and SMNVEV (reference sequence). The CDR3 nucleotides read TGTGCCAGCCGAGCGGGATCATACGAGCAGTACTTC. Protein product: CASRAGSYEQYF.

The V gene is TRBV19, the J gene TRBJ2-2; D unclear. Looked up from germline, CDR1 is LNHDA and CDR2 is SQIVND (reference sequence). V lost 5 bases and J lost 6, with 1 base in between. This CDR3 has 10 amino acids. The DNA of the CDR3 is TGTGCCAGTAGTTCCGGGGAGCTGTTTTTT. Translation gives CASSSGELFF. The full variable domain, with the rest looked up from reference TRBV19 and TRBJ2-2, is DGGITQSPKYLFRKEGQNVTLSCEQNLNHDAMYWYRQDPGQGLRLIYYSQIVNDFQKGDIAEGYSVSREKKESFPLTVTSAQKNPTAFYLCASSSGELFFGEGSRLTVL.

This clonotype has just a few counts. Written as DNA, the CDR3 is TGTGCCAGCGTAAAGGGTGCAGATACGCAGTATTTT. Translation: CASVKGADTQYF. The chain uses TRBV28 and TRBJ2-3, with D uncertain. Germline V gene sequence: CDR1 MDHEN, CDR2 SYDVKM. Trimming removed 8 bases at V and 4 bases at J, with 10 bases between. The CDR3 contains 12 residues.

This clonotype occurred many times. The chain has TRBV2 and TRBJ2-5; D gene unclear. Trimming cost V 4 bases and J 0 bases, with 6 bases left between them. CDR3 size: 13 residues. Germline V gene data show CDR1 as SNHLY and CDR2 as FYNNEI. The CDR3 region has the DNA TGTGCCAGCAGTGTTGGGTACCAAGAGACCCAGTACTTC. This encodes CASSVGYQETQYF.

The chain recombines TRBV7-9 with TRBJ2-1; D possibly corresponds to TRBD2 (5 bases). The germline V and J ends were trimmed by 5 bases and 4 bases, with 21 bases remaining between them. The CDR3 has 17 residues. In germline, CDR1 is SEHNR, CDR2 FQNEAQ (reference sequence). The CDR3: CASSPTLVRRTYNEQFF. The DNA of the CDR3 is TGTGCCAGCAGCCCCACCTTAGTGCGGAGGACTTACAATGAGCAGTTCTTC.

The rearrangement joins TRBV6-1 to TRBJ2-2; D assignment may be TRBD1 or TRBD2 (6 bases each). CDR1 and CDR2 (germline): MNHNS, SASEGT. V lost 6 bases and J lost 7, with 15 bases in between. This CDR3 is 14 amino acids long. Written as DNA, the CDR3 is TGTGCCAGCAGCCGGGAGTGGGGACACGGGGAGCTGTTTTTT. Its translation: CASSREWGHGELFF.

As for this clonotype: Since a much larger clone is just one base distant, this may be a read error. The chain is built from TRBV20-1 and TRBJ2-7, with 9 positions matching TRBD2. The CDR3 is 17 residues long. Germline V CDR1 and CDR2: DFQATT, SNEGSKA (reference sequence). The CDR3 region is CSTSIQEAGGPENEQYF. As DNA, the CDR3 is TGCAGTACTAGTATACAGGAGGCGGGAGGGCCTGAGAACGAGCAGTACTTC.

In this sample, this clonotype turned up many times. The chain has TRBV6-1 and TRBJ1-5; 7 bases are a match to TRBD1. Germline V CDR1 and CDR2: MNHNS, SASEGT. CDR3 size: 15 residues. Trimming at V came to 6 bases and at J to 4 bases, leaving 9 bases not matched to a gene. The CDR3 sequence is CASSDRQGQNQPQHF. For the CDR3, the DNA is TGTGCCAGCAGCGACAGGCAGGGACAGAATCAGCCCCAGCATTTT.

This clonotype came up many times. The CDR3 sequence is CASTDWGTGELFF. In DNA form, the CDR3 reads TGTGCCAGCACCGATTGGGGCACCGGGGAGCTGTTTTTT. The chain has TRBV2 and TRBJ2-2, with D unclear. The CDR3 spans 13 residues. The germline V and J ends were trimmed by 7 bases and 4 bases, with 10 bases remaining between them. Per the germline V gene, CDR1 is SNHLY and CDR2 is FYNNEI.

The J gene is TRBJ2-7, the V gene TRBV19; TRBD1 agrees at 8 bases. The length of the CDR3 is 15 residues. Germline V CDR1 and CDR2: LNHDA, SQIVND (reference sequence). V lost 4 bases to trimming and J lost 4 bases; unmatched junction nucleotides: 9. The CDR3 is CASSTPGDRGYEQYF. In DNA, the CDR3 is TGTGCCAGTAGTACCCCGGGCGACAGGGGTTACGAGCAGTACTTC.

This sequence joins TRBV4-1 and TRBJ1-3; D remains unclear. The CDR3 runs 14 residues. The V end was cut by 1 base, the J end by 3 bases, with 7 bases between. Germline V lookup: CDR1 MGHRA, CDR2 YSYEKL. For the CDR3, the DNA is TGCGCCAGCAGCCAAGGCTCCAGTGGAAACACCATATATTTT. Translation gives CASSQGSSGNTIYF.

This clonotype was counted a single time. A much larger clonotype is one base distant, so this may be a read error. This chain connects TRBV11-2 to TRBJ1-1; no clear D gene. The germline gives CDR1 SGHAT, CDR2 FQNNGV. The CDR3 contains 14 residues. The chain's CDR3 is CASSQTPGITEALF. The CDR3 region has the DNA TGTGCCAGCAGCCAGACACCCGGAATCACTGAAGCTTTATTT.

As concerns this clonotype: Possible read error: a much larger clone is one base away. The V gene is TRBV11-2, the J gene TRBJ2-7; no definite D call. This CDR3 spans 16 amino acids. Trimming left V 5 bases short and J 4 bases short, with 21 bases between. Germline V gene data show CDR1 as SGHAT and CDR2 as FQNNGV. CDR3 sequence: CASSTRTPSVGYEQYF. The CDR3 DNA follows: TGTGCCAGCAGCACCAGAACTCCCTCGGTTGGGTACGAGCAGTACTTC.

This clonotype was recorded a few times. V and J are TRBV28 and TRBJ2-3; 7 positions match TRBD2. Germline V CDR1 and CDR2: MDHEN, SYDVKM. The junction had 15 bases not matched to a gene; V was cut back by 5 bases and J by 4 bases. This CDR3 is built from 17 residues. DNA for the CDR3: TGTGCCAGCAGTACCCGTCACAGGTTCCGGGGGGCAGATACGCAGTATTTT. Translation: CASSTRHRFRGADTQYF.

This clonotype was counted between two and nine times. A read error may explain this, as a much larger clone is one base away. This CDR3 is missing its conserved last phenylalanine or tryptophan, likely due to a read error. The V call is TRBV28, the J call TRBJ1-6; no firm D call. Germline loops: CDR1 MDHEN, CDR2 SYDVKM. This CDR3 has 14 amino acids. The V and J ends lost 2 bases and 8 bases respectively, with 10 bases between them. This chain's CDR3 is CASSLTAFDSPLHS. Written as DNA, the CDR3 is TGTGCCAGCAGTTTAACCGCGTTTGATTCACCCCTCCACTCT.

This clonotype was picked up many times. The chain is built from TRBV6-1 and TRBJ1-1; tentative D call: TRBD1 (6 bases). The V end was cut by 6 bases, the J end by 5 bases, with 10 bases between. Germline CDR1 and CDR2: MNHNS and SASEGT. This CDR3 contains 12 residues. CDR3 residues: CASRYTGTEAFF. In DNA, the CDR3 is TGTGCCAGCAGATATACAGGGACTGAAGCTTTCTTT.

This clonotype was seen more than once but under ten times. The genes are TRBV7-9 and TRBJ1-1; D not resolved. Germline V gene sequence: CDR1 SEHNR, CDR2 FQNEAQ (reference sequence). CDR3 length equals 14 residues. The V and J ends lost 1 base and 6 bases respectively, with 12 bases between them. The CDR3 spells CASSLVLGKPEAFF. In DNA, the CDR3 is TGTGCCAGCAGCTTAGTTTTGGGTAAACCTGAAGCTTTCTTT.

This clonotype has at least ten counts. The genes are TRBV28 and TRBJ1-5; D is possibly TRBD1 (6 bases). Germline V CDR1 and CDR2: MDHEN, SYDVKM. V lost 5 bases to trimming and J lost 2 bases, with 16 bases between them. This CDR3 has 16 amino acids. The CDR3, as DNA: TGTGCCAGCAGTCTTAACAGGGTTGGGGGCAATCAGCCCCAGCATTTT. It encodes CASSLNRVGGNQPQHF. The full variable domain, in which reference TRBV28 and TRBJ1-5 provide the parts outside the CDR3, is DVKVTQSSRYLVKRTGEKVFLECVQDMDHENMFWYRQDPGLGLRLIYFSYDVKMKEKGDIPEGYSVSREKKERFSLILESASTNQTSMYLCASSLNRVGGNQPQHFGDGTRLSIL.

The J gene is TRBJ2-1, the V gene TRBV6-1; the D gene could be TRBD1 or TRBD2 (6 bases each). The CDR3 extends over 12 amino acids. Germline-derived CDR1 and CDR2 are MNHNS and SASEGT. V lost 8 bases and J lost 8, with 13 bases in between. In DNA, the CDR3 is TGTGCCAGCCAACACGGGGGCGATGAGCAGTTCTTC. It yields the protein CASQHGGDEQFF.

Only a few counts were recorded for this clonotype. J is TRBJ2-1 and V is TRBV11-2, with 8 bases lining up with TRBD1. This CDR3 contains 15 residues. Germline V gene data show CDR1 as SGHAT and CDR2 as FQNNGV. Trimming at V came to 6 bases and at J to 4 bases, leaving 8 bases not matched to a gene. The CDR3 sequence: CASRPGRGPYNEQFF. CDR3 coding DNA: TGTGCCAGCAGACCCGGCAGGGGGCCTTACAATGAGCAGTTCTTC.

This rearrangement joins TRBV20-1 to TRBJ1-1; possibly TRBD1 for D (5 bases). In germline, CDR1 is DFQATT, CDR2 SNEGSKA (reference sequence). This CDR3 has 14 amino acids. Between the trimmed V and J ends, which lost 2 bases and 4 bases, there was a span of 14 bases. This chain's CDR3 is CSARTGGSGTEAFF. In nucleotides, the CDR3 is TGCAGTGCTAGAACTGGGGGGAGCGGCACTGAAGCTTTCTTT.

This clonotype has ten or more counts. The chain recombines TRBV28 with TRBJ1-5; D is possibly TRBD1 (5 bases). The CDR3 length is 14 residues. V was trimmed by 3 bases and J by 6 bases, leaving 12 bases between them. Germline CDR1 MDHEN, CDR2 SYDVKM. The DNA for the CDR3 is TGTGCCAGCAGTTTGGGCAGGGCTGGTCAGCCCCAGCATTTT. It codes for CASSLGRAGQPQHF.